Given below is one T cell receptor beta chain in context. Per the original data handling: The assay estimated nucleated cells by amplifying reference gene primers. The protocol was immunoSEQ multiplex PCR, while the TCRdb copy is restricted to in-frame clones and leaves out a portion. For V, J and clone size, that table is used; D and trimming come from the DNA. Among more than 75,000 clones listed, about 88% were seen once. In germline, CDR1 is LGHNA, CDR2 YSLEER. CDR3 length: 15 amino acids. V was trimmed by 1 base and J by 2 bases, leaving 10 bases between them. These data come from a study of blood T cell repertoires in COVID-19. On the study more broadly: Acute and convalescent COVID-19 specimens originated in the United States, Italy and Spain. PBMCs, B-cell-depleted T cells, or T cells were the source of the cDNA or gDNA that made up the material.

The chain carries TRBV4-3 and TRBJ2-3, with D possibly matching TRBD1 (5 bases). The TCR sequence derives from a woman at least 80 years old with active COVID-19. Input material: peripheral blood. CDR3 protein: CASSQALGDTDTQYF. In DNA, the CDR3 is TGCGCCAGCAGCCAAGCCCTAGGGGACACAGATACGCAGTATTTT.